The text below deals with one T cell receptor beta chain. The sample belongs to a study of blood T cells in healthy people across ages. A second PCR, run for about 7 to 11 cycles, used a sample-barcoded 5' primer plus a J-beta primer mix. TCRdb re-analysed the 5' RACE reads in MiXCR, keeping a single row per CDR3 protein. This sample has hundreds of thousands of distinct CDR3 sequences, with approximately 50% found just once. Trimming removed 6 bases at V and 2 bases at J, with 17 bases between. Per germline, CDR1 DFQATT and CDR2 SNEGSKA (reference sequence). The CDR3 covers 14 residues. This chain joins TRBV20-1 and TRBJ2-7, with D possibly being TRBD2 (5 bases). The specimen sequenced was blood. The sequence was obtained from a woman aged 55 to 70 in good health. The CDR3 sequence is CSAGGSWEPYEQYF. DNA of the CDR3: TGCAGTGCCGGAGGATCTTGGGAGCCCTACGAGCAGTACTTC.